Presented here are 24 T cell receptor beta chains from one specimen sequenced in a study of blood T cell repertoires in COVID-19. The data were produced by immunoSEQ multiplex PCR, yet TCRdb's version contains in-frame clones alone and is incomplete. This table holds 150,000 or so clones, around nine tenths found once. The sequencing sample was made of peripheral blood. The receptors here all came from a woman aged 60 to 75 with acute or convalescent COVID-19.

The CDR3 spells CAISRGQETQYF. Written as DNA, the CDR3 is TGTGCCATCAGCCGGGGTCAAGAGACCCAGTACTTC. V gene TRBV10-3 combines with J gene TRBJ2-5; D possibly corresponds to TRBD2 (5 bases). Trimming shortened V by 6 bases and J by 2 bases, and 7 bases separated the two germline ends. This CDR3 contains 12 residues. In germline, CDR1 is ENHRY, CDR2 SYGVKD.

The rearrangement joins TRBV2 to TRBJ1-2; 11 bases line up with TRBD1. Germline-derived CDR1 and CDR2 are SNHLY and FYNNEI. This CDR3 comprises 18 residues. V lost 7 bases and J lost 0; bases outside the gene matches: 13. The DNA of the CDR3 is TGTGCCAGCACCAGAACCTCCGGGACAGGGGGAGCTAACTATGGCTACACCTTC. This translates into CASTRTSGTGGANYGYTF.

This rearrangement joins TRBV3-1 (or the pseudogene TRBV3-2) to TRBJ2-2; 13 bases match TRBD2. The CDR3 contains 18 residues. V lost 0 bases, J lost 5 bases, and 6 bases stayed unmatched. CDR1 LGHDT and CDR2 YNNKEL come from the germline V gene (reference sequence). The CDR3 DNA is TGTGCCAGCAGCCAAGATCACGGGACTAGCGGGACGACCGGGGAGCTGTTTTTT. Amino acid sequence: CASSQDHGTSGTTGELFF.

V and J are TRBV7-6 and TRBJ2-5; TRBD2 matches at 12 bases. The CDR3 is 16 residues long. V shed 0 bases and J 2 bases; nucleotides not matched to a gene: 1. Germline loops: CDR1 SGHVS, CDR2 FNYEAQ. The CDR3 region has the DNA TGTGCCAGCAGCTTAGCCCTAGCGGGGGGGCAAGAGACCCAGTACTTC. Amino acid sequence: CASSLALAGGQETQYF.

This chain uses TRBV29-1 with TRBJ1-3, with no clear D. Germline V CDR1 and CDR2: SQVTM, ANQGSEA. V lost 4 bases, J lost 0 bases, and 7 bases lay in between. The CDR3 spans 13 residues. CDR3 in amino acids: CSVGQNSGNTIYF. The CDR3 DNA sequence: TGCAGCGTTGGCCAGAACTCTGGAAACACCATATATTTT.

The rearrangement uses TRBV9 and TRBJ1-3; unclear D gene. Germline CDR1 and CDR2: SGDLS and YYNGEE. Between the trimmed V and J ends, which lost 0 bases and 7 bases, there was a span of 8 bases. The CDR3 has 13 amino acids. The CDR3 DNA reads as TGTGCCAGCAGCGTAGATGCACACAACACCATATATTTT. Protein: CASSVDAHNTIYF.

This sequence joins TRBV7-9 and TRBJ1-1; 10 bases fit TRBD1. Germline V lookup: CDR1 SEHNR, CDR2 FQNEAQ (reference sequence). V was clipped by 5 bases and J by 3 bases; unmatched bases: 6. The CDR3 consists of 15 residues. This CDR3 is CASSPPGTGDTEAFF. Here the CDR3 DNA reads TGTGCCAGCAGCCCTCCCGGGACAGGGGACACTGAAGCTTTCTTT.

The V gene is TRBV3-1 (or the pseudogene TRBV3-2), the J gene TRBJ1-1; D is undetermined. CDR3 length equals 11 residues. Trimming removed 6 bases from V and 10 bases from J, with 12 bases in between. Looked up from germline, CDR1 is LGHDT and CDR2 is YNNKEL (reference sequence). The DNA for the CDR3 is TGTGCCAGCAGGTGGACGGAGGGAGCTTTCTTT. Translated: CASRWTEGAFF.

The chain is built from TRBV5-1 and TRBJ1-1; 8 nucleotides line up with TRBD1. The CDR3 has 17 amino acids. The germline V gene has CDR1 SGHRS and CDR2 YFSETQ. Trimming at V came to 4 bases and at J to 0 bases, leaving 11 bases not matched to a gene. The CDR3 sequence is CASSPGQGSMVNTEAFF. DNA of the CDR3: TGCGCCAGCAGCCCCGGACAGGGTTCGATGGTGAACACTGAAGCTTTCTTT. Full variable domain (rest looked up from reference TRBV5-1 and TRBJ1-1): KAGVTQTPRYLIKTRGQQVTLSCSPISGHRSVSWYQQTPGQGLQFLFEYFSETQRNKGNFPGRFSGRQFSNSRSEMNVSTLELGDSALYLCASSPGQGSMVNTEAFFGQGTRLTVV.

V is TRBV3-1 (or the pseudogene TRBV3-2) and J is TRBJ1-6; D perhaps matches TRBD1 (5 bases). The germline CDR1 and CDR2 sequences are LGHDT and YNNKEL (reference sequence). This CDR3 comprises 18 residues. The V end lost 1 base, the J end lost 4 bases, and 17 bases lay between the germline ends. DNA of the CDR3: TGTGCCAGCAGCCAAGTCCGTCCGGGGGACTCTTATAATTCACCCCTCCACTTT. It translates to CASSQVRPGDSYNSPLHF.

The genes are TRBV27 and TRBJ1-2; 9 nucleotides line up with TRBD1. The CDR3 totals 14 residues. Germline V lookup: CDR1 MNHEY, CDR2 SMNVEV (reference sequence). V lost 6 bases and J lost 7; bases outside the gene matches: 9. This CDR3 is CASRSTGGSGGYTF. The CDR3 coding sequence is TGTGCCAGCAGGTCAACAGGGGGCAGCGGTGGCTACACCTTC.

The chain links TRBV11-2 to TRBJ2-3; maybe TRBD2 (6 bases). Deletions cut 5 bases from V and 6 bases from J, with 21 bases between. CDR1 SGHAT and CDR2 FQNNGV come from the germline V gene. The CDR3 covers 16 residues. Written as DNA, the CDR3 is TGTGCCAGCAGCACAGTCCGGGGGAGGAATGAGGATACGCAGTATTTT. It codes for CASSTVRGRNEDTQYF.

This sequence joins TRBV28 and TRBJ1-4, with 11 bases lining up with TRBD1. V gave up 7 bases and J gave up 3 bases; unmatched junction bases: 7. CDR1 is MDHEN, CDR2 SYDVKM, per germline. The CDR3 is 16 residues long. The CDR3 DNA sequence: TGTGCCAGCATCCACGGACAGGGGGCGTCTAATGAAAAACTGTTTTTT. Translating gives CASIHGQGASNEKLFF.

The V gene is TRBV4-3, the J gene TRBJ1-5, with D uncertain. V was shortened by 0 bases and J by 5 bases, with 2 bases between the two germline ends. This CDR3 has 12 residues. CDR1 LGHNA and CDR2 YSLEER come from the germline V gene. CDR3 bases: TGCGCCAGCAGCCAAGACGATCAGCCCCAGCATTTT. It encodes CASSQDDQPQHF.

CDR3 nucleotides: TGTGCCAGCAGCTTCCCCCGGAGCGGGGGGGCCCATGAGCAGTTCTTC. It is translated as CASSFPRSGGAHEQFF. The chain uses TRBV7-8 and TRBJ2-1; TRBD2 matches 10 bases. Per germline, CDR1 SGHVS and CDR2 FQNEAQ. The CDR3 extends over 16 amino acids. With V trimmed by 3 bases and J by 8 bases, 10 bases remained unmatched.

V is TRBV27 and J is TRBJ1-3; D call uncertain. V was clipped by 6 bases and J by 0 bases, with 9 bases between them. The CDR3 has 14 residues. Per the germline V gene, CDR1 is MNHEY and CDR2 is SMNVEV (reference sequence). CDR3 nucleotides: TGTGCCAGCAGAGCGGGTACCTCTGGAAACACCATATATTTT. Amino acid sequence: CASRAGTSGNTIYF.

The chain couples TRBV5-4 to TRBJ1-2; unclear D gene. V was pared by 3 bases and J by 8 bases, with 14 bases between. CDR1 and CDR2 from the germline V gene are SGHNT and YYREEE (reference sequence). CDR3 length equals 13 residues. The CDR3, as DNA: TGTGCCAGCAGCTCCCCCGGCGGGAACGGCTACACCTTC. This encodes CASSSPGGNGYTF.

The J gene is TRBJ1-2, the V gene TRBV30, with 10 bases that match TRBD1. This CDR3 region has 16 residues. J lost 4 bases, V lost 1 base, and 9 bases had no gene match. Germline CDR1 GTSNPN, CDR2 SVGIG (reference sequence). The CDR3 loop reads CAWSASPGTGAYGYTF. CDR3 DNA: TGTGCCTGGAGTGCCAGTCCCGGGACAGGGGCCTATGGCTACACCTTC.

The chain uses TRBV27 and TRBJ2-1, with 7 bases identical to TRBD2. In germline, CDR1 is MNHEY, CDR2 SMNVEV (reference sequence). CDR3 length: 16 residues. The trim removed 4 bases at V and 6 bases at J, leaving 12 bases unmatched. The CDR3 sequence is CASSSRLLGGGNEQFF. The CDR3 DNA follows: TGTGCCAGCAGTTCGAGACTCTTGGGGGGGGGCAATGAGCAGTTCTTC.

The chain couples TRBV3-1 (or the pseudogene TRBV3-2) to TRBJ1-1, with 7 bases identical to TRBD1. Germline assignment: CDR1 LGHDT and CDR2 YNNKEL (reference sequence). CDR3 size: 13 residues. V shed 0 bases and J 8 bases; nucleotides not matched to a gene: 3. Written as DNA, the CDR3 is TGTGCCAGCAGCCAAGACCGGGACAGAGAAGCTTTCTTT. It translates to CASSQDRDREAFF.

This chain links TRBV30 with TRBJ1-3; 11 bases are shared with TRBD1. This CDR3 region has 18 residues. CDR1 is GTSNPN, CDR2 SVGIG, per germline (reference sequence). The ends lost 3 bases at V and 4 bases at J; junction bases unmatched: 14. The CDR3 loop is CAWSRISKGTGGGNTIYF. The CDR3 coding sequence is TGTGCCTGGAGCCGCATTTCAAAGGGGACAGGGGGAGGAAACACCATATATTTT.

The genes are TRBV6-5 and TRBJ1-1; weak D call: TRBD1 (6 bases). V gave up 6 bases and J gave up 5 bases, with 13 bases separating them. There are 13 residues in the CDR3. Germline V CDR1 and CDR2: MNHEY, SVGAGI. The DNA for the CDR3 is TGTGCCAGCAGAAGGACAGAGGGGACTGAAGCTTTCTTT. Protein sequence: CASRRTEGTEAFF.

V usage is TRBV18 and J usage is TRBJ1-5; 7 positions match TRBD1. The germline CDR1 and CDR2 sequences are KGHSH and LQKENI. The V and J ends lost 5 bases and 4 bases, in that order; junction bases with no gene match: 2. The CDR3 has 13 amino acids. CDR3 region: CASSSQGNQPQHF. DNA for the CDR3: TGTGCCAGCTCATCACAGGGGAATCAGCCCCAGCATTTT.

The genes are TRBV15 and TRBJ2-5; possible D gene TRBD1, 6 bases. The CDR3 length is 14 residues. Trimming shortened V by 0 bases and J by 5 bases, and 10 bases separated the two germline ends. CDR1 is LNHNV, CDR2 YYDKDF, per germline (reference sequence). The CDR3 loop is CATSRDSGAETQYF. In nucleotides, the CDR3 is TGTGCCACCAGCAGAGATTCAGGGGCGGAGACCCAGTACTTC.